Below, one T cell receptor (beta chain) is given with its context. Its specificity is unknown. The record originates from a study of T cell responses to AZD1222 COVID-19 vaccine. Study-level results: Spike-wide coverage was observed for vaccine-associated CD4 TCRs, with dominant responses at 160-218 and 743-854. Donors skewed white British and female; clonal diversity was possibly underestimated. Increased Spike-specific TCR breadth and depth were observed after two AZD1222 doses.

V lost 2 bases and J lost 2, with 11 bases in between. Per germline, CDR1 MNHNS and CDR2 SASEGT. The CDR3 is 15 amino acids. TCRdb's table, derived via immunoSEQ multiplex PCR, lists solely in-frame clones and lacks some. The repertoire consists of about 140,000 clones, with approximately 91% occurring once and the leading ten covering 1.9%. This clonotype originated in an adult who received the AZD1222 COVID-19 vaccine. Sequenced material: peripheral blood, taken 28 days after the second AZD1222 dose. V and J are TRBV6-1 and TRBJ2-3; D perhaps matches TRBD1 (6 bases). The CDR3 coding sequence is TGTGCCAGCAGTGAAAGGGACACTTCCACAGATACGCAGTATTTT. Translation gives CASSERDTSTDTQYF.